This passage covers 27 T cell receptor beta chains from one sample sequenced in a study of control samples from healthy donors and cancer patients. The protocol was immunoSEQ multiplex PCR, while the TCRdb copy is restricted to in-frame clones and leaves out a portion. The sample holds around 84,000 clones, 91% seen once. Sequencing was carried out using blood. The receptor source for this set is a man aged 25-45 years in good health.

CDR3 protein: CSASVQGGTTEAFF. The CDR3 region has the DNA TGCAGTGCTAGTGTTCAGGGGGGGACGACTGAAGCTTTCTTT. The chain joins TRBV20-1 to TRBJ1-1; TRBD1 agrees at 7 bases. The length of the CDR3 is 14 residues. The J segment lost 5 bases and the V segment lost 3 bases, leaving 9 bases of the junction unmatched. Germline V gene data show CDR1 as DFQATT and CDR2 as SNEGSKA (reference sequence).

The rearrangement links TRBV5-5 to TRBJ1-1; 10 bases align to TRBD1. Trimming removed 4 bases from V and 4 bases from J; junction bases left unmatched: 7. The CDR3 runs to 15 residues. The germline V gene encodes CDR1 SGHKS and CDR2 YYEKEE (reference sequence). The CDR3 here is CASSIGTGVGTEAFF. In DNA, the CDR3 is TGTGCCAGCAGCATCGGGACAGGGGTGGGCACTGAAGCTTTCTTT.

This sequence joins TRBV4-2 and TRBJ1-6; D uncertain. This CDR3 is 13 amino acids long. Trimming left V 4 bases short and J 10 bases short, with 11 bases between. Germline V CDR1 and CDR2: LGHNA, YNFKEQ. CDR3 sequence (DNA): TGTGCCAGCAGCCGGACGGTCGGATCACCCCTCCACTTT. Translated: CASSRTVGSPLHF.

This chain uses TRBV7-9 with TRBJ1-4, with a weak D call TRBD1 (5 bases). The CDR3 consists of 14 residues. Looked up from germline, CDR1 is SEHNR and CDR2 is FQNEAQ (reference sequence). V shed 5 bases and J shed 4 bases, with 11 bases lying between them. The CDR3 region has the DNA TGTGCCAGCAGCAACGGACAAGTTAATGAAAAACTGTTTTTT. Protein sequence: CASSNGQVNEKLFF. Combining the CDR3 with reference TRBV7-9 and TRBJ1-4 gives the whole variable domain DTGVSQNPRHKITKRGQNVTFRCDPISEHNRLYWYRQTLGQGPEFLTYFQNEAQLEKSRLLSDRFSAERPKGSFSTLEIQRTEQGDSAMYLCASSNGQVNEKLFFGSGTQLSVL.

This clone was observed a few times. This chain links TRBV6-2 or TRBV6-3 with TRBJ1-2, with TRBD1 identical over 8 bases. The CDR3 is 17 residues long. V dropped 2 bases and J dropped 5; count of bases not matched to a gene: 13. Germline lookup yields CDR1 MNHEY and CDR2 SVGEGT. In DNA, the CDR3 is TGTGCCAGCAGTTACCGCCTGACAGGGGTCGAAGGTTATGGCTACACCTTC. It encodes CASSYRLTGVEGYGYTF.

The V call is TRBV5-8, the J call TRBJ1-2; 9 bases match TRBD1. The CDR3 consists of 17 residues. Germline V CDR1 and CDR2: SGHTS, YDEGEE. V was pared by 0 bases and J by 8 bases, with 14 bases of the junction left unmatched. CDR3 coding DNA: TGTGCCAGCAGCTTGGACCGGGACAGGGCGGTCGTGAAGGGCTACACCTTC. Amino acids: CASSLDRDRAVVKGYTF.

The J gene is TRBJ2-2, the V gene TRBV21-1; TRBD2 was called by the table and not checked on the DNA. TRBV21-1 counts as a pseudogene. CDR3 length: 17 residues. CDR3 coding DNA: TGTGCCAGCAATCACCCGCCGGGAGGTCCGTTTTTCCGGGAGCTGTTTTTT. This encodes CASNHPPGGPFFRELFF.

This sequence joins TRBV11-3 and TRBJ2-3; no clear D. V lost 4 bases and J lost 7, with 9 bases in between. The CDR3 has 12 residues. Looked up from germline, CDR1 is SGHNT and CDR2 is YENEEA. CDR3: CASSSGGHTQYF. DNA for the CDR3: TGTGCCAGCAGCTCGGGCGGCCATACGCAGTATTTT.

V gene TRBV14 combines with J gene TRBJ1-1, with D possibly being TRBD1 (6 bases). The CDR3 sequence is 15 residues long. V was shortened by 1 base and J by 7 bases, with 16 bases between the two germline ends. Germline assignment: CDR1 SGHDN and CDR2 FVKESK. CDR3 loop: CASSQASGGRSEAFF. CDR3 coding DNA: TGTGCCAGCAGCCAAGCATCGGGGGGCAGGAGTGAAGCTTTCTTT.

The V gene is TRBV27, the J gene TRBJ1-5; maybe TRBD1 (6 bases). CDR1 MNHEY and CDR2 SMNVEV come from the germline V gene (reference sequence). The CDR3 loop spans 13 amino acids. Trimming stripped 5 bases from V and 4 bases from J, with 9 bases between. The CDR3 loop is CASSGTTNQPQHF. In nucleotides, the CDR3 is TGTGCCAGCAGTGGGACAACAAATCAGCCCCAGCATTTT.

The V call is TRBV27, the J call TRBJ2-3; D may be TRBD1 (5 bases). Germline CDR1 reads MNHEY; CDR2 reads SMNVEV (reference sequence). There are 14 residues in the CDR3. V lost 1 base and J 4 bases, leaving 9 bases between the germline ends. The CDR3 nucleotides are TGTGCCAGCAGTTTATTTAGGGGCGCAGATACGCAGTATTTT. This codes for CASSLFRGADTQYF.

This clone came up once. The chain is built from TRBV28 and TRBJ2-7; 11 bases line up with TRBD2. Trimming at V came to 3 bases and at J to 5 bases, leaving 3 bases not matched to a gene. The V gene's germline CDR1 is MDHEN and CDR2 SYDVKM. There are 14 residues in the CDR3. CDR3 amino acids: CASSFLAGGHEQYF. In DNA form, the CDR3 reads TGTGCCAGCAGTTTTTTAGCGGGAGGGCACGAGCAGTACTTC.

The chain employs TRBV7-3 and TRBJ2-1; D not resolved. CDR3 length: 13 amino acids. V lost 2 bases to trimming and J lost 6 bases, with 8 bases between them. Germline CDR1 reads SGHTA; CDR2 reads FQGTGA. CDR3 DNA sequence: TGTGCCAGCAGCTTAGACTGGGGCAATGAGCAGTTCTTC. Translating gives CASSLDWGNEQFF.

The chain uses TRBV13 and TRBJ2-3; no clear D gene. CDR1 is PRHDT, CDR2 FYEKMQ, per germline (reference sequence). The CDR3 is 16 residues long. Trimming took off 4 bases at V and 0 bases at J, with 14 bases between the two ends. The CDR3 region is CASSSRSGTSTDTQYF. CDR3 coding DNA: TGTGCCAGCAGCTCCCGCTCAGGCACTAGCACAGATACGCAGTATTTT.

This clone was seen a single time. The rearrangement uses TRBV28 and TRBJ1-5; possible D gene TRBD1, 6 bases. CDR1 and CDR2 (germline): MDHEN, SYDVKM. The ends were cut back, 7 bases at V and 6 bases at J, with 19 bases in the middle. CDR3 length equals 15 residues. The DNA for the CDR3 is TGTGCCAGCAACGAGGGGGGGACCGTCAGTCAGCCCCAGCATTTT. Translation: CASNEGGTVSQPQHF.

The rearrangement uses TRBV5-5 and TRBJ1-2; 10 bases fit TRBD1. Germline loops: CDR1 SGHKS, CDR2 YYEKEE (reference sequence). The CDR3 runs 15 residues. The V and J ends lost 3 bases and 8 bases, in that order; junction bases with no gene match: 10. DNA of the CDR3: TGTGCCAGCAGCTCCATGGACAGGGGGTTTGCGGGCTACACCTTC. Encoded protein: CASSSMDRGFAGYTF. Full variable domain (remainder filled in from reference TRBV5-5 and TRBJ1-2): DAGVTQSPTHLIKTRGQQVTLRCSPISGHKSVSWYQQVLGQGPQFIFQYYEKEERGRGNFPDRFSARQFPNYSSELNVNALLLGDSALYLCASSSMDRGFAGYTFGSGTRLTVV.

The rearrangement uses TRBV15 and TRBJ2-7; 11 positions match TRBD1. This CDR3 contains 15 residues. Germline lookup yields CDR1 LNHNV and CDR2 YYDKDF (reference sequence). The J segment lost 3 bases and the V segment lost 8 bases, leaving 9 bases of the junction unmatched. DNA of the CDR3: TGTGCCACCCGACTCTCGGGACAGGGGGTCTACGAGCAGTACTTC. Encoded protein: CATRLSGQGVYEQYF.

The V and J genes are TRBV21-1 and TRBJ1-1. TRBV21-1 is a documented pseudogene. CDR3 length equals 13 residues. The CDR3: CASSKPGGREAFF. In nucleotides, the CDR3 is TGTGCCAGCAGCAAACCTGGGGGACGGGAAGCTTTCTTT.

The genes are TRBV15 and TRBJ1-1; D remains unclear. CDR3 length equals 13 residues. Trimming took off 3 bases at V and 3 bases at J, with 8 bases between the two ends. Germline V gene data show CDR1 as LNHNV and CDR2 as YYDKDF (reference sequence). CDR3 coding DNA: TGTGCCACCAGCAGGGCCATTCACACTGAAGCTTTCTTT. It is translated as CATSRAIHTEAFF.

V is TRBV3-1 (or the pseudogene TRBV3-2) and J is TRBJ2-7; D remains ambiguous. In germline, CDR1 is LGHDT, CDR2 YNNKEL (reference sequence). The length of the CDR3 is 13 residues. V gave up 3 bases and J gave up 2 bases, with 8 bases separating them. As DNA, the CDR3 is TGTGCCAGCAGCCAGATAAACACCTACGAGCAGTACTTC. Amino acid sequence: CASSQINTYEQYF.

V is TRBV28 and J is TRBJ1-2; TRBD1 matches at 9 bases. The CDR3 is 16 residues long. Germline loops: CDR1 MDHEN, CDR2 SYDVKM. V shed 4 bases and J 5 bases; nucleotides not matched to a gene: 11. DNA of the CDR3: TGTGCCAGCAGTTCCGGCCCGGGACAGGGACATTATGGCTACACCTTC. Translation: CASSSGPGQGHYGYTF.

The gene calls are TRBV14 and TRBJ2-7; 7 bases agree with TRBD2. The CDR3 totals 16 residues. The J segment lost 2 bases and the V segment lost 3 bases, leaving 10 bases of the junction unmatched. The germline V gene encodes CDR1 SGHDN and CDR2 FVKESK. Written as DNA, the CDR3 is TGTGCCAGCAGCCACTCGGGGGTAGCGGGCACCTACGAGCAGTACTTC. Translated: CASSHSGVAGTYEQYF.

The gene calls are TRBV28 and TRBJ1-3; possibly TRBD1 for D (6 bases). Trimming took off 7 bases at V and 0 bases at J, with 19 bases between the two ends. CDR1 MDHEN and CDR2 SYDVKM come from the germline V gene. The CDR3 sequence is 17 residues long. CDR3 loop: CASTPGGMGASGNTIYF. The DNA for the CDR3 is TGTGCCAGCACCCCGGGCGGGATGGGGGCCTCTGGAAACACCATATATTTT.

V is TRBV19 and J is TRBJ2-7, with D tentatively TRBD1 (5 bases). The V gene lost 5 bases and the J gene lost 2 bases, with 13 bases spanning the gap. The CDR3 spans 14 residues. Germline values: CDR1 LNHDA, CDR2 SQIVND (reference sequence). This chain's CDR3 is CASSDSGKTYEQYF. For the CDR3, the DNA is TGTGCCAGTAGTGACAGTGGGAAAACCTACGAGCAGTACTTC.

The rearrangement uses TRBV5-1 and TRBJ2-5; 12 bases match TRBD2. The V segment lost 0 bases and the J segment 0 bases; nucleotides outside the gene matches: 3. Germline CDR1 SGHRS, CDR2 YFSETQ. This CDR3 is 17 amino acids long. Here the CDR3 reads CASSLGLAGVYQETQYF. For the CDR3, the DNA is TGCGCCAGCAGCTTGGGACTAGCGGGGGTCTACCAAGAGACCCAGTACTTC.

This sequence joins TRBV7-9 and TRBJ2-1; D may be TRBD2 (5 bases). Germline values: CDR1 SEHNR, CDR2 FQNEAQ (reference sequence). This CDR3 contains 15 residues. Trimming cost V 0 bases and J 9 bases, with 15 bases left between them. Here the CDR3 reads CASSLAGVRSVEQFF. Here the CDR3 DNA reads TGTGCCAGCAGCTTAGCGGGAGTGAGGTCGGTTGAGCAGTTCTTC. The entire variable domain, with the rest obtained from reference TRBV7-9 and TRBJ2-1, is as follows: DTGVSQNPRHKITKRGQNVTFRCDPISEHNRLYWYRQTLGQGPEFLTYFQNEAQLEKSRLLSDRFSAERPKGSFSTLEIQRTEQGDSAMYLCASSLAGVRSVEQFFGPGTRLTVL.

The rearrangement joins TRBV13 to TRBJ2-6; D gene unclear. CDR3 length: 18 amino acids. Trimming took 4 bases from V and 1 from J, leaving 17 bases between them. Germline values: CDR1 PRHDT, CDR2 FYEKMQ (reference sequence). The CDR3 protein is CASSSSPGIGSGANVLTF. The CDR3 nucleotides read TGTGCCAGCAGCTCTAGTCCGGGTATAGGATCTGGGGCCAACGTCCTGACTTTC.